The table lists the clone carrying this TCR beta chain with a few counts. Germline V gene sequence: CDR1 MNHNS, CDR2 SASEGT. The CDR3 has 15 amino acids. V was trimmed by 2 bases and J by 4 bases, leaving 15 bases between them. Study processing details: Amplification of reference gene primers was used by the study to estimate nucleated cell counts. Repertoires were generated with immunoSEQ multiplex PCR, while TCRdb's copy carries only in-frame clones and drops some. V, J and clone size are those of that table, while D and trimming were read from the DNA. In the table there are about 140,000 clones, 70% to 90% of which are singletons. The data stem from a study of blood T cell repertoires in COVID-19. Study at large: Donors in the United States, Italy and Spain gave samples during acute or convalescent COVID-19. T cells, B-cell-depleted T cells, or PBMCs supplied cDNA or gDNA.

The sequence was obtained from a man in his 70s with acute or convalescent COVID-19. Material: peripheral blood. The chain has TRBV6-1 and TRBJ2-7, with a weak D call TRBD2 (5 bases). CDR3 in amino acids: CASSEMIPRVYEQYF. The CDR3, as DNA: TGTGCCAGCAGTGAAATGATCCCGAGGGTATACGAGCAGTACTTC.